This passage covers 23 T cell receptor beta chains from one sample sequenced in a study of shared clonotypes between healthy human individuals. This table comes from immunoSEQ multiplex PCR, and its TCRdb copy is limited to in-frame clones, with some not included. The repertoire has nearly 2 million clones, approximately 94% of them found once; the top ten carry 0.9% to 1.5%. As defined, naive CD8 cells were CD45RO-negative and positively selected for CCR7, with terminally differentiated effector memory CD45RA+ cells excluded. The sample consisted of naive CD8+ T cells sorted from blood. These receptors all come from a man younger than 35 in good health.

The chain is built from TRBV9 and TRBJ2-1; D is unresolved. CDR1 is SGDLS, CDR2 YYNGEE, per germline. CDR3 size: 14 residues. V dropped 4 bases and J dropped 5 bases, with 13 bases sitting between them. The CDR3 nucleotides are TGTGCCAGCAGCCGGAAGATCTTCGACAATGAGCAGTTCTTC. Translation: CASSRKIFDNEQFF.

This chain's CDR3 is CASSALRGEAFF. The CDR3 DNA is TGTGCCAGCAGCGCCCTAAGGGGAGAAGCTTTCTTT. This chain connects TRBV9 to TRBJ1-1; possibly TRBD1 for D (5 bases). CDR1 is SGDLS, CDR2 YYNGEE, per germline. The V end was cut by 3 bases, the J end by 8 bases, with 11 bases between. This CDR3 region has 12 residues.

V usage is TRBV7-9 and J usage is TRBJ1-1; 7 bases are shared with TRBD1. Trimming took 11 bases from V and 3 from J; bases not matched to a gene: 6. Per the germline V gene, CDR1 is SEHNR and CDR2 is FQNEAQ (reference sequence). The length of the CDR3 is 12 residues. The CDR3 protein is CAPGGLDTEAFF. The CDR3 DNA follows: TGTGCCCCAGGGGGATTGGACACTGAAGCTTTCTTT.

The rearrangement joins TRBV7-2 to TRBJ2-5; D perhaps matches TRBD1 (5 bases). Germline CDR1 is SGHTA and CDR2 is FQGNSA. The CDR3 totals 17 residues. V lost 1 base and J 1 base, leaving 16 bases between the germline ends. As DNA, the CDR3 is TGTGCCAGCAGCTTAGGGCGTACAGGAGCACTCCAAGAGACCCAGTACTTC. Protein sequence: CASSLGRTGALQETQYF.

Written as DNA, the CDR3 is TGTGCCAGCAGCCCGGGGACAGGGATTTACTACGAGCAGTACTTC. It is translated as CASSPGTGIYYEQYF. The V gene is TRBV7-4, the J gene TRBJ2-7, with TRBD1 matching over 9 bases. V lost 5 bases, J lost 3 bases, and 8 bases stayed unmatched. Germline assignment: CDR1 SGHVT and CDR2 SQSDAQ. This CDR3 is 15 amino acids long.

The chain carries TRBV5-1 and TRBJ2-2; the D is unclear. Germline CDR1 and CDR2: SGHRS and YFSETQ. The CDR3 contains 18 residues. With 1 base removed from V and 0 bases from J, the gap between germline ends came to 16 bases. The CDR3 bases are TGCGCCAGCAGCTTGATGGGCCTCCCGCTTACGAACACCGGGGAGCTGTTTTTT. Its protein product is CASSLMGLPLTNTGELFF. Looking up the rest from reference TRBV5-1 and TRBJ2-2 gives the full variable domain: KAGVTQTPRYLIKTRGQQVTLSCSPISGHRSVSWYQQTPGQGLQFLFEYFSETQRNKGNFPGRFSGRQFSNSRSEMNVSTLELGDSALYLCASSLMGLPLTNTGELFFGEGSRLTVL.

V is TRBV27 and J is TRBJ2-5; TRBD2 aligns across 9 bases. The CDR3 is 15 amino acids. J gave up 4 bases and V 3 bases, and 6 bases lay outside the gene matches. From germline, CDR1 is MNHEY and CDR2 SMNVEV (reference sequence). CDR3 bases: TGTGCCAGCAGTTTGGGAGCGGGGGGAGGAGAGACCCAGTACTTC. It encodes CASSLGAGGGETQYF.

CDR3 in amino acids: CASSQEQGKNQPQHF. The CDR3 DNA is TGCGCCAGCAGCCAAGAACAGGGGAAGAATCAGCCCCAGCATTTT. The chain couples TRBV4-1 to TRBJ1-5, with TRBD1 matching 7 bases. J was trimmed by 4 bases and V by 0 bases; bases with no gene match: 3. This CDR3 is 15 amino acids long. CDR1 and CDR2 (germline): MGHRA, YSYEKL.

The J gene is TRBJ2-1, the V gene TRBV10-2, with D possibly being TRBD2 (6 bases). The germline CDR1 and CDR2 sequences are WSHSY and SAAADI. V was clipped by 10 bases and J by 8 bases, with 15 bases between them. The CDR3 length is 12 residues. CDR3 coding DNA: TGCGCCACTCTTGGAGGGAGCCATGAGCAGTTCTTC. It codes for CATLGGSHEQFF.

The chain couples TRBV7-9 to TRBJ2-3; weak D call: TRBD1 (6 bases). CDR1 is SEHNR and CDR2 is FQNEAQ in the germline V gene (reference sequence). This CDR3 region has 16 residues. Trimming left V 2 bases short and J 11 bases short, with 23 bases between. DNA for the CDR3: TGTGCCAGCAGCTTAAGGGTACAGGGAGTTACCTTGGTGCAGTATTTT. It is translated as CASSLRVQGVTLVQYF.

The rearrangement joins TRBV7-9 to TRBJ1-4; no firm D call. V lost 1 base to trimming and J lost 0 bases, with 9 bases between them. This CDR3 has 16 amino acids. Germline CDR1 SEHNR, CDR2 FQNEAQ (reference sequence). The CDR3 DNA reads TGTGCCAGCAGCTTAGTGGTCTGGACAACTAATGAAAAACTGTTTTTT. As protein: CASSLVVWTTNEKLFF.

CDR3 loop: CASFGTGITGELFF. The CDR3 DNA sequence: TGTGCCAGTTTTGGGACAGGGATCACCGGGGAGCTGTTTTTT. The chain carries TRBV2 and TRBJ2-2; TRBD1 agrees at 9 bases. Germline lookup yields CDR1 SNHLY and CDR2 FYNNEI. CDR3 length: 14 residues. The V and J ends lost 9 bases and 4 bases, in that order; junction bases with no gene match: 6.

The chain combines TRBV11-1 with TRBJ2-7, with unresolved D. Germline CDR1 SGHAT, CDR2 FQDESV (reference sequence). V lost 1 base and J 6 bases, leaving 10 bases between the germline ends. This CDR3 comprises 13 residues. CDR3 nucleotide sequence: TGTGCCAGCAGCTTAGGGCAGTCCGGCGAGCAGTACTTC. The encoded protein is CASSLGQSGEQYF. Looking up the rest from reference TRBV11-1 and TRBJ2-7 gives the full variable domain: EAEVAQSPRYKITEKSQAVAFWCDPISGHATLYWYRQILGQGPELLVQFQDESVVDDSQLPKDRFSAERLKGVDSTLKIQPAELGDSAMYLCASSLGQSGEQYFGPGTRLTVT.

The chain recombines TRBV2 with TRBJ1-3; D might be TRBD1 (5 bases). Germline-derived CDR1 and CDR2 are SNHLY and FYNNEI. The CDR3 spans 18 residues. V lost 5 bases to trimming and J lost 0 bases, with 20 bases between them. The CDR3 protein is CASSIDWDHQISGNTIYF. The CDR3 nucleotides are TGTGCCAGCAGTATTGACTGGGACCACCAAATCTCTGGAAACACCATATATTTT.

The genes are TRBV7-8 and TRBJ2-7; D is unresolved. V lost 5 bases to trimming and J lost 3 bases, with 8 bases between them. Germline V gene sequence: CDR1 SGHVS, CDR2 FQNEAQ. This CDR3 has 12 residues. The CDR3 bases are TGTGCCAGCAGCCCCCCGAACTACGAGCAGTACTTC. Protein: CASSPPNYEQYF.

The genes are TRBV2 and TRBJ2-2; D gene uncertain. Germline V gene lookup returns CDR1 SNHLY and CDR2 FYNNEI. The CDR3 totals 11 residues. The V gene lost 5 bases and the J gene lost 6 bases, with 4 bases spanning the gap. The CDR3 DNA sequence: TGTGCCAGCAGTACTCCCGGGGAGCTGTTTTTT. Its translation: CASSTPGELFF. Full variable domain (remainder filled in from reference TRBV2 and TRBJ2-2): EPEVTQTPSHQVTQMGQEVILRCVPISNHLYFYWYRQILGQKVEFLVSFYNNEISEKSEIFDDQFSVERPDGSNFTLKIRSTKLEDSAMYFCASSTPGELFFGEGSRLTVL.

CDR3 sequence reads: CASSSGQGIHEQYF. The CDR3 DNA follows: TGTGCCAGCAGCTCAGGACAGGGAATCCACGAGCAGTACTTC. This chain joins TRBV11-2 and TRBJ2-7; 8 bases agree with TRBD1. Germline V gene sequence: CDR1 SGHAT, CDR2 FQNNGV. This CDR3 region has 14 residues. V was clipped by 4 bases and J by 5 bases; unmatched bases: 7.

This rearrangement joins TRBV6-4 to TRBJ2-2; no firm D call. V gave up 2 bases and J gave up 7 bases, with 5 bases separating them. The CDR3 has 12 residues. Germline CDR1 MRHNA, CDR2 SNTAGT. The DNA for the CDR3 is TGTGCCAGCAGTGACAACGGCGGGGAGCTGTTTTTT. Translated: CASSDNGGELFF.

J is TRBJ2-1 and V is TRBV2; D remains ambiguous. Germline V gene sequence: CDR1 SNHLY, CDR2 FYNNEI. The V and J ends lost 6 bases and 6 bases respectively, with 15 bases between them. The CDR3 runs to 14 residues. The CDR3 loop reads CASSDKTESNEQFF. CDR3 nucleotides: TGTGCCAGCAGCGACAAAACAGAATCCAATGAGCAGTTCTTC.

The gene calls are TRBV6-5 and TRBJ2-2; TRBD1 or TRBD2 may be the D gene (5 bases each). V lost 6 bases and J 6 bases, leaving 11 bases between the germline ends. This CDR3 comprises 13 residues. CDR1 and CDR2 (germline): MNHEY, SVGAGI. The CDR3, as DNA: TGTGCCAGCAGAACTGGGGGTCCCGGGGAGCTGTTTTTT. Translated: CASRTGGPGELFF.

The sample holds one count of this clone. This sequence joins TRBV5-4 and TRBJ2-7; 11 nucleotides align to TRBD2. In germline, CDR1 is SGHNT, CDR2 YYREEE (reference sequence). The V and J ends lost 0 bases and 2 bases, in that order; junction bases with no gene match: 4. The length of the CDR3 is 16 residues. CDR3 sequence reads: CASSLGLAGPTYEQYF. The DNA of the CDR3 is TGTGCCAGCAGCTTGGGACTAGCGGGGCCAACCTACGAGCAGTACTTC. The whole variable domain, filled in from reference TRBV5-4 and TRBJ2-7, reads ETGVTQSPTHLIKTRGQQVTLRCSSQSGHNTVSWYQQALGQGPQFIFQYYREEENGRGNFPPRFSGLQFPNYSSELNVNALELDDSALYLCASSLGLAGPTYEQYFGPGTRLTVT.

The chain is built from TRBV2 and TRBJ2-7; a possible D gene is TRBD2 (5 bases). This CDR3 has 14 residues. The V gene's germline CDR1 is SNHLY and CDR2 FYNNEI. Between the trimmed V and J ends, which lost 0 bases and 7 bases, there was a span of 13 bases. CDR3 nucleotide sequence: TGTGCCAGCAGTGAAGCCTCTTCAGGCGGGGAGCAGTACTTC. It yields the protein CASSEASSGGEQYF.

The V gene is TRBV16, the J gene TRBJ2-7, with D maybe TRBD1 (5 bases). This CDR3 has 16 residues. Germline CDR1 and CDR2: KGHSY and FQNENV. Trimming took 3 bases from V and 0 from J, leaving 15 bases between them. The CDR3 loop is CASSHGARVSSYEQYF. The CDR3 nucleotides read TGTGCCAGCAGCCATGGGGCCAGGGTTAGCTCCTACGAGCAGTACTTC.